The TCR beta chain under discussion was sequenced for a study of cytomegalovirus exposure and HLA in healthy donors. PCR primers comprised 60 Vbeta and 13 Jbeta primers. The authors' processing: Roughly 10 million shared chains were among approximately 80 million unique TCR beta chains counted in a later analysis. This table comes from immunoSEQ multiplex PCR, and its TCRdb copy is limited to in-frame clones, with some not included. V and J calls and clone size are those listed in that table; D and trimming were worked out from the DNA. The data hold about 94,000 clones, with more than 60% observed a single time. Whole-study findings and limits: The study labeled fewer than 200 TCR beta chains cytomegalovirus-associated.

Of note for this clone: Its target is not known.

The sample consisted of PBMCs. This sequence was found in a man under 40 in good health and CMV-seronegative.

CDR3 loop: CASSPDSFAYEQYF. The CDR3, as DNA: TGTGCCAGCAGCCCGGACAGTTTTGCCTACGAGCAGTACTTC. The chain couples TRBV11-1 to TRBJ2-7, with D possibly TRBD1 on 6 matching bases. From germline, CDR1 is SGHAT and CDR2 FQDESV (reference sequence). The CDR3 covers 14 residues. Between the trimmed V and J ends, which lost 5 bases and 2 bases, there was a span of 13 bases. The whole variable domain, remainder taken from reference TRBV11-1 and TRBJ2-7, is EAEVAQSPRYKITEKSQAVAFWCDPISGHATLYWYRQILGQGPELLVQFQDESVVDDSQLPKDRFSAERLKGVDSTLKIQPAELGDSAMYLCASSPDSFAYEQYFGPGTRLTVT.